The source of this T cell receptor (beta chain) is a study of graft-versus-host responses after intestinal transplantation. Assay used: immunoSEQ multiplex PCR; TCRdb lists only in-frame clones, some missing. Of around 26,000 clones in the sample, roughly four fifths were seen once. The CDR3 contains 13 residues. Germline assignment: CDR1 LNHDA and CDR2 SQIVND (reference sequence). V lost 8 bases to trimming and J lost 10 bases, with 19 bases between them. This clone was seen once. Antigen specificity is unknown. The chain combines TRBV19 with TRBJ2-3; possibly TRBD1 for D (5 bases). This specimen consisted of unstimulated CD8+ T cells sorted from spleen or lymph node cells, obtained before transplant. This TCR was sampled from a human donor who was the organ donor for an intestinal transplant. DNA of the CDR3: TGTGCCAGTGGGAAAAAGGGGCCCAGCCCGCAGTATTTT. The encoded protein is CASGKKGPSPQYF.